This TCR beta chain is from a study of vaccination effects on CD4 cells after COVID-19. Clones were read by immunoSEQ multiplex PCR, and TCRdb kept only the in-frame ones, dropping some. The repertoire holds about 34,000 clones, with 75% as singletons. Germline V lookup: CDR1 MNHEY, CDR2 SVGAGI. The CDR3 contains 15 residues. Trimming removed 6 bases at V and 1 base at J, with 13 bases between. Following culture for roughly 10 days, CD4+ T cells were isolated. The person had PCR-confirmed SARS-CoV-2 infection between March and December 2020. Either the mRNA-1273 or the BNT162b2 vaccine was given to participants as two doses. This clone was found once. Its specificity is not known.

The input for sequencing was CD4+ T cells from PBMCs cultured without peptide, taken after COVID-19 vaccination. The chain uses TRBV6-5 and TRBJ2-1, with a tentative D call TRBD1 (5 bases). The source is a human donor who had a prior SARS-CoV-2 infection. The CDR3 coding sequence is TGTGCCAGCAGGCAACAGGCCTATTCCTACAATGAGCAGTTCTTC. Residues: CASRQQAYSYNEQFF.